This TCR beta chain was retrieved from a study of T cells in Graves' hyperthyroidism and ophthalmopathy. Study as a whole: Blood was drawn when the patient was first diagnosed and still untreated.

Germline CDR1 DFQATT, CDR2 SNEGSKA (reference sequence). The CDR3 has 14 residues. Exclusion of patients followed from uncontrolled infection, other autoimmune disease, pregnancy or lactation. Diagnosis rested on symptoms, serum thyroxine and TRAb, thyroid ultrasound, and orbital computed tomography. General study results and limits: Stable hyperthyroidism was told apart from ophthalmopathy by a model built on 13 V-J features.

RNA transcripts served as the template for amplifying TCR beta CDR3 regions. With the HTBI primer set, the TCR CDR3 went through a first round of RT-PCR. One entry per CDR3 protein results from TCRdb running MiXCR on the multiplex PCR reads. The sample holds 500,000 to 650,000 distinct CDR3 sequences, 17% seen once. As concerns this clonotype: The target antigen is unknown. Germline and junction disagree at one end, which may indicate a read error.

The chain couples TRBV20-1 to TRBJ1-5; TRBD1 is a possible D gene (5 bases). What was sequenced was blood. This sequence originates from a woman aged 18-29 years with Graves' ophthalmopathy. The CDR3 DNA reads TGCAGTGCTGGAGATGGAGGGACCAATCAGCCCCAGCATTTT. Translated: CSAGDGGTNQPQHF.